Below are 32 T cell receptor beta chains sequenced from a single sample in a study of monozygotic twins with inflammatory bowel disease. TCRdb reprocessed the 5' RACE reads, with one entry per CDR3 protein and no DNA. The sample spans a few hundred thousand distinct CDR3 sequences; the ten largest clones claim 1.6%. Input material: blood. The receptors derive from a human donor with ulcerative colitis or Crohn's disease, or a healthy co-twin of an affected twin (not recorded which).

This chain connects TRBV18 to TRBJ1-5; TCRdb picks TRBD1, but there is no DNA to check that call. The CDR3 consists of 14 residues. Germline V gene sequence: CDR1 KGHSH, CDR2 LQKENI. The CDR3 loop reads CASSPSLPGQPQHF. Variable domain in full (rest from reference TRBV18 and TRBJ1-5): NAGVMQNPRHLVRRRGQEARLRCSPMKGHSHVYWYRQLPEEGLKFMVYLQKENIIDESGMPKERFSAEFPKEGPSILRIQQVVRGDSAAYFCASSPSLPGQPQHFGDGTRLSIL.

The V gene is TRBV3-1, the J gene TRBJ1-2. Per the germline V gene, CDR1 is LGHDT and CDR2 is YNNKEL (reference sequence). This CDR3 has 12 residues. CDR3 residues: CASSQQTYGYTF.

The chain has TRBV7-3 and TRBJ2-2; TCRdb outputs TRBD2, but without DNA this stays unchecked. Germline CDR1 reads SGHTA; CDR2 reads FQGTGA. This CDR3 is 16 amino acids long. The CDR3 sequence is CASSLQAGANTGELFF.

This chain uses TRBV7-2 with TRBJ2-1; the D gene TCRdb calls, TRBD2, cannot be checked with no DNA. This CDR3 has 15 residues. Looked up from germline, CDR1 is SGHTA and CDR2 is FQGNSA. The CDR3 sequence is CASSNLRVWGDEQFF.

The rearrangement links TRBV27 to TRBJ2-7; TCRdb indicates TRBD1, and absent DNA this call remains unverified. This CDR3 comprises 16 residues. Germline assignment: CDR1 MNHEY and CDR2 SMNVEV (reference sequence). The CDR3 spells CASSLSQGISRGEQYF.

The J gene is TRBJ1-2, the V gene TRBV29-1; TCRdb's D gene call, TRBD1, goes unchecked for lack of DNA. The germline CDR1 and CDR2 sequences are SQVTM and ANQGSEA. The CDR3 consists of 13 residues. CDR3 sequence: CSVGTGLDYGYTF.

The CDR3 here is CASSLSPVGTDTQYF. The V gene is TRBV5-1, the J gene TRBJ2-3. CDR1 SGHRS and CDR2 YFSETQ come from the germline V gene. The CDR3 has 15 amino acids.

The CDR3 protein is CASSLGTGADTQYF. The chain joins TRBV11-2 to TRBJ2-3; TCRdb lists TRBD1, though no DNA is available to test this call. The CDR3 length is 14 residues. CDR1 is SGHAT, CDR2 FQNNGV, per germline.

The chain couples TRBV25-1 to TRBJ1-1; with no DNA, the TCRdb D assignment of TRBD1 cannot be verified. The CDR3 consists of 15 residues. Germline CDR1 MGHDK, CDR2 SYGVNS. The CDR3 region is CASSALTGGGTEAFF. The whole variable domain, remainder taken from reference TRBV25-1 and TRBJ1-1, is EADIYQTPRYLVIGTGKKITLECSQTMGHDKMYWYQQDPGMELHLIHYSYGVNSTEKGDLSSESTVSRIRTEHFPLTLESARPSHTSQYLCASSALTGGGTEAFFGQGTRLTVV.

The CDR3 spells CASRAGSLNTEAFF. J is TRBJ1-1 and V is TRBV12-3 or TRBV12-4; the D call from TCRdb, TRBD1, cannot be confirmed without DNA. The CDR3 covers 14 residues.

This chain links TRBV5-1 with TRBJ2-3. This CDR3 is built from 14 residues. The germline V gene has CDR1 SGHRS and CDR2 YFSETQ. The CDR3 spells CASSSPDNTDTQYF.

The J gene is TRBJ1-1, the V gene TRBV5-1; absent DNA, TCRdb's TRBD1 call cannot be checked. CDR3 length: 16 residues. CDR1 and CDR2 (germline): SGHRS, YFSETQ. CDR3: CASSLATGGGNTEAFF. Supplemented by reference TRBV5-1 and TRBJ1-1, the full variable domain reads KAGVTQTPRYLIKTRGQQVTLSCSPISGHRSVSWYQQTPGQGLQFLFEYFSETQRNKGNFPGRFSGRQFSNSRSEMNVSTLELGDSALYLCASSLATGGGNTEAFFGQGTRLTVV.

The chain links TRBV5-1 to TRBJ1-5; the D call from TCRdb, TRBD1, cannot be confirmed without DNA. The germline gives CDR1 SGHRS, CDR2 YFSETQ. The CDR3 has 14 amino acids. This CDR3 is CASSLLGGSEPQHF.

The chain uses TRBV6-6 and TRBJ1-1. Per the germline V gene, CDR1 is MNHNY and CDR2 is SVGAGI (reference sequence). CDR3 size: 14 residues. CDR3 sequence reads: CASSTGALGTEAFF.

J is TRBJ2-1 and V is TRBV20-1; TCRdb gives TRBD1 as the D gene, but with no DNA this cannot be confirmed. The CDR3 sequence is 15 residues long. Germline V gives CDR1 DFQATT, CDR2 SNEGSKA (reference sequence). The CDR3 region is CSARRGAGSYNEQFF.

This sequence joins TRBV5-5 and TRBJ1-4. The germline CDR1 and CDR2 sequences are SGHKS and YYEKEE (reference sequence). This CDR3 comprises 13 residues. This CDR3 is CASSFDLDEKLFF.

The chain is built from TRBV5-1 and TRBJ1-6; TCRdb's assignment of TRBD1 cannot be checked, as there is no DNA. The CDR3 loop spans 14 amino acids. Germline V gives CDR1 SGHRS, CDR2 YFSETQ. The CDR3: CASSSSGGESPLHF.

The chain recombines TRBV3-1 with TRBJ2-1; no DNA is available, so the TRBD1 call from TCRdb remains unchecked. The germline CDR1 and CDR2 sequences are LGHDT and YNNKEL (reference sequence). The CDR3 sequence is 14 residues long. The CDR3 loop is CASSRSTGYNEQFF.

The genes are TRBV7-8 and TRBJ2-7; the D call of TRBD1 rests on TCRdb alone, since no DNA is present to check it. CDR1 and CDR2 from the germline V gene are SGHVS and FQNEAQ. The CDR3 contains 18 residues. The CDR3 sequence is CASSLQAGGWQNAYEQYF.

The rearrangement uses TRBV9 and TRBJ1-1; the D call from TCRdb, TRBD1, cannot be confirmed without DNA. CDR1 SGDLS and CDR2 YYNGEE come from the germline V gene. The CDR3 spans 15 residues. CDR3 region: CASSPTGSGNTEAFF.

V is TRBV7-2 and J is TRBJ1-4; TCRdb designates TRBD1, a call that cannot be tested without DNA. Germline V gene sequence: CDR1 SGHTA, CDR2 FQGNSA. The CDR3 extends over 14 amino acids. CDR3 in amino acids: CASSLGGEGEKLFF.

This rearrangement joins TRBV4-1 to TRBJ1-1. Germline values: CDR1 MGHRA, CDR2 YSYEKL. The CDR3 sequence is 15 residues long. CDR3 amino acids: CASSQGPTLNTEAFF.

V usage is TRBV5-5 and J usage is TRBJ2-7; TCRdb names TRBD2, which stays unverified in the absence of DNA. CDR1 is SGHKS and CDR2 is YYEKEE in the germline V gene (reference sequence). The CDR3 spans 15 residues. The CDR3 protein is CASRPTGTQPGEQYF. The entire variable domain, with the rest obtained from reference TRBV5-5 and TRBJ2-7, is as follows: DAGVTQSPTHLIKTRGQQVTLRCSPISGHKSVSWYQQVLGQGPQFIFQYYEKEERGRGNFPDRFSARQFPNYSSELNVNALLLGDSALYLCASRPTGTQPGEQYFGPGTRLTVT.

The CDR3 sequence is CSAPNPASLTEQFF. This chain links TRBV20-1 with TRBJ2-1. CDR1 and CDR2 (germline): DFQATT, SNEGSKA (reference sequence). The CDR3 runs to 14 residues.

The rearrangement links TRBV24-1 to TRBJ1-2; TCRdb's D gene call, TRBD1, goes unchecked for lack of DNA. CDR1 and CDR2 from the germline V gene are KGHDR and SFDVKD. The CDR3 is 14 amino acids. The CDR3 sequence is CATSEPGQVFGYTF.

The chain uses TRBV7-2 and TRBJ1-6. CDR3 length: 16 residues. Germline V gene lookup returns CDR1 SGHTA and CDR2 FQGNSA. This chain's CDR3 is CASSSQRVSYNSPLHF.

The chain carries TRBV12-3 or TRBV12-4 and TRBJ1-6. This CDR3 is built from 13 residues. The CDR3 reads CASSLNKNSPLHF.

V gene TRBV11-2 combines with J gene TRBJ2-5. The CDR3 extends over 12 amino acids. Germline loops: CDR1 SGHAT, CDR2 FQNNGV. The chain's CDR3 is CASSRFQETQYF.

The chain uses TRBV27 and TRBJ2-1; TCRdb indicates TRBD2, and absent DNA this call remains unverified. CDR3 size: 15 residues. Germline assignment: CDR1 MNHEY and CDR2 SMNVEV (reference sequence). CDR3 sequence: CASSLRDGLRGEQFF.

The chain couples TRBV4-1 to TRBJ2-1; the TCRdb call, TRBD2, lacks DNA for checking. This CDR3 is built from 15 residues. Germline V gene data show CDR1 as MGHRA and CDR2 as YSYEKL. This CDR3 reads CASSQELAWGNEQFF.

The chain joins TRBV5-6 to TRBJ1-3. Germline V lookup: CDR1 SGHDT, CDR2 YYEEEE. The CDR3 sequence is 18 residues long. CDR3 residues: CASSLDGARGRAGNTIYF.

The chain recombines TRBV5-4 with TRBJ2-2; TCRdb reports TRBD2, a call that lacks DNA to check it against. Germline V CDR1 and CDR2: SGHNT, YYREEE (reference sequence). This CDR3 region has 19 residues. CDR3 sequence reads: CASSLELRLAGPTDGELFF. Full variable domain (rest looked up from reference TRBV5-4 and TRBJ2-2): ETGVTQSPTHLIKTRGQQVTLRCSSQSGHNTVSWYQQALGQGPQFIFQYYREEENGRGNFPPRFSGLQFPNYSSELNVNALELDDSALYLCASSLELRLAGPTDGELFFGEGSRLTVL.